This paragraph reports one T cell receptor beta chain. This CDR3 is built from 14 residues. Germline assignment: CDR1 SQVTM and CDR2 ANQGSEA. V dropped 4 bases and J dropped 4; count of bases not matched to a gene: 2. The sample originates from a study of blood T cell repertoires in COVID-19. Turning to the study itself: PBMCs, B-cell-depleted T cells, or T cells provided the cDNA or gDNA that made up the material.

Profiled with immunoSEQ multiplex PCR; TCRdb holds only in-frame clones, not every one. The table lists about 77,000 clones, about 72% of them singletons, with roughly 15% in the top ten. The chain uses TRBV29-1 and TRBJ1-5; 12 bases agree with TRBD1. This TCR derives from a man between 65 and 80 years old with active or convalescent COVID-19. Sequenced input: peripheral blood. The CDR3 loop reads CSVGDRGPNQPQHF. The CDR3 nucleotides are TGCAGCGTTGGGGACAGGGGGCCGAATCAGCCCCAGCATTTT. Full variable domain (missing parts from reference TRBV29-1 and TRBJ1-5): SAVISQKPSRDICQRGTSLTIQCQVDSQVTMMFWYRQQPGQSLTLIATANQGSEATYESGFVIDKFPISRPNLTFSTLTVSNMSPEDSSIYLCSVGDRGPNQPQHFGDGTRLSIL.